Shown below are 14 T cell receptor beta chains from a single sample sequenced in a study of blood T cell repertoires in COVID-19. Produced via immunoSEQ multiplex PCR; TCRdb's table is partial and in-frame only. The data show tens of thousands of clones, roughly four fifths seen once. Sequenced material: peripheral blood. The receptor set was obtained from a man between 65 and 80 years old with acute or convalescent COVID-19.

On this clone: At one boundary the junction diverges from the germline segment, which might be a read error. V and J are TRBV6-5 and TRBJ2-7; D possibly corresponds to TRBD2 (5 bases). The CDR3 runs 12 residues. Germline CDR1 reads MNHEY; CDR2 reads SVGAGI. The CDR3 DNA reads TGTGCCAGCATAGGTGTCGGGATCCTGGCCATCTTC. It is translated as CASIGVGILAIF.

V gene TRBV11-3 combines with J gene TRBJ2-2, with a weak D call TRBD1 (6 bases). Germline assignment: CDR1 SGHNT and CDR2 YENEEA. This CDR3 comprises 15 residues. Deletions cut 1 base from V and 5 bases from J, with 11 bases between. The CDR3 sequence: CASSLGTGKTGELFF. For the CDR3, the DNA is TGTGCCAGCAGCTTAGGCACAGGGAAAACCGGGGAGCTGTTTTTT.

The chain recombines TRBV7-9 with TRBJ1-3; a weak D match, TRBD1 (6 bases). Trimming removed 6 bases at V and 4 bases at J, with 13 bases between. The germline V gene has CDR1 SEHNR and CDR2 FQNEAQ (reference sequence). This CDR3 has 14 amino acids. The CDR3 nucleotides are TGTGCCAGCAGTCCAGGGACACCCGGAAACACCATATATTTT. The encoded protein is CASSPGTPGNTIYF.

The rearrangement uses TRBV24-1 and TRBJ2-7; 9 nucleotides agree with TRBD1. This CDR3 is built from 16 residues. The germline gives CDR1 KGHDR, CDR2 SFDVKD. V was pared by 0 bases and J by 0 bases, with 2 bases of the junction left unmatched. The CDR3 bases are TGTGCCACCAGTGATTTGGGGGACAGGGACTCCTACGAGCAGTACTTC. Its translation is CATSDLGDRDSYEQYF.

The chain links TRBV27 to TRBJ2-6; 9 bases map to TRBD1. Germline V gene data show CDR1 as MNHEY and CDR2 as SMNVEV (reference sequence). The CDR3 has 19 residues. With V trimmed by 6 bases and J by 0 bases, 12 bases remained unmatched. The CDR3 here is CASRPGTGLFSSGANVLTF. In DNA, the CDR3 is TGTGCCAGCAGACCCGGGACAGGGCTATTTAGCTCTGGGGCCAACGTCCTGACTTTC.

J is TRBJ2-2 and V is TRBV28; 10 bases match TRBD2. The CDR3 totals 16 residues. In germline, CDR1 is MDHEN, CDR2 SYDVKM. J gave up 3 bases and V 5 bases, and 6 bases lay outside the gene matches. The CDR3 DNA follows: TGTGCCAGCAGTGGGGGGACTAGCGCAGACACCGGGGAGCTGTTTTTT. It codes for CASSGGTSADTGELFF.

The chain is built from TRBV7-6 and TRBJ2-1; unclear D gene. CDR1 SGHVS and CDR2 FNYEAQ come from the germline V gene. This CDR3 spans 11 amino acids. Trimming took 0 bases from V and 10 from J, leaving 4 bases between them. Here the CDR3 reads CASSLASEQFF. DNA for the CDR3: TGTGCCAGCAGCTTAGCGAGCGAGCAGTTCTTC.

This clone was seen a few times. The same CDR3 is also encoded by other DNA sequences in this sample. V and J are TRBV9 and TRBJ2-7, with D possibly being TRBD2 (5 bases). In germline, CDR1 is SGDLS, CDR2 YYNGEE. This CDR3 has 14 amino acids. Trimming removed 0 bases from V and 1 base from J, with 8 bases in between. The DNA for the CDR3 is TGTGCCAGCAGCGTAGGAGGGCAGTCCTACGAGCAGTACTTC. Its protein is CASSVGGQSYEQYF.

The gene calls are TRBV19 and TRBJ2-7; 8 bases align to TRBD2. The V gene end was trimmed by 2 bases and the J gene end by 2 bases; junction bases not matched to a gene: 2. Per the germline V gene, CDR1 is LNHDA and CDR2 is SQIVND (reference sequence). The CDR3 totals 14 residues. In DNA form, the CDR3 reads TGTGCCAGTAGTATAACTAGCGGAACCTACGAGCAGTACTTC. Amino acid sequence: CASSITSGTYEQYF.

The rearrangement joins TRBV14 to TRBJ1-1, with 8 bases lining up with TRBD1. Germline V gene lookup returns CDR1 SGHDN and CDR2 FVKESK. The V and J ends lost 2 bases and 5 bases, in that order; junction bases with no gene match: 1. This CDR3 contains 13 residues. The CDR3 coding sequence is TGTGCCAGCAGCCAAAGACAGGGGACTGAAGCTTTCTTT. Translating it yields CASSQRQGTEAFF.

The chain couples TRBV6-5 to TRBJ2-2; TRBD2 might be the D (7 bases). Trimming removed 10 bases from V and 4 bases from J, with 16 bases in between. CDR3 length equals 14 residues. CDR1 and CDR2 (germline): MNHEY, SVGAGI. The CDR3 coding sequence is TGTGCCACCTGGGGGGGGCGCATCACCGGGGAGCTGTTTTTT. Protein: CATWGGRITGELFF.

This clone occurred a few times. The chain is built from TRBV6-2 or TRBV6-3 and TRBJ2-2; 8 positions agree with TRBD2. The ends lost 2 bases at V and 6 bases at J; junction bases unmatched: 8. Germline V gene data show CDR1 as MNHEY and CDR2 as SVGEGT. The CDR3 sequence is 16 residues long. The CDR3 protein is CASSYVTGGPPGELFF. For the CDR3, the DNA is TGTGCCAGCAGTTACGTGACGGGAGGGCCGCCCGGGGAGCTGTTTTTT.

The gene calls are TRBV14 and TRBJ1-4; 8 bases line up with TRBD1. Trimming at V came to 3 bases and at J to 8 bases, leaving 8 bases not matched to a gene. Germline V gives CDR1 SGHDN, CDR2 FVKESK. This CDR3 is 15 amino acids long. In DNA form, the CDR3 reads TGTGCCAGCAGCCACGCAGGACAGGGCTTAGAAAAACTGTTTTTT. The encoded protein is CASSHAGQGLEKLFF.

CDR3 protein: CASSGQGQDWDEQFF. As DNA, the CDR3 is TGTGCCAGCAGCGGACAGGGACAGGATTGGGATGAGCAGTTCTTC. The chain has TRBV11-3 and TRBJ2-1; 8 positions agree with TRBD1. With V trimmed by 5 bases and J by 8 bases, 11 bases remained unmatched. CDR3 size: 15 residues. Germline values: CDR1 SGHNT, CDR2 YENEEA.